The T cell receptor (beta chain) described here comes from a study of T cell changes during pregnancy in multiple sclerosis. CDR1 LNHDA and CDR2 SQIVND come from the germline V gene (reference sequence). Deletions cut 5 bases from V and 3 bases from J, with 17 bases between. The CDR3 sequence is 15 residues long. Data came from immunoSEQ multiplex PCR; TCRdb stores just in-frame clones and leaves some out. The table shows some 45,000 clones, with approximately 92% occurring only once. The V gene is TRBV19, the J gene TRBJ2-7; possible D gene TRBD2, 6 bases. The clonotype originates from a female donor in good health, enrolled as a control in a pregnancy study. Here the sequenced sample was CD4+ T cells from peripheral blood mononuclear cells, taken after pregnancy. The CDR3 nucleotides read TGTGCCAGTAGTGCCCGGGACTTCGGTATCTACGAGCAGTACTTC. Protein: CASSARDFGIYEQYF. The full variable domain, in which reference TRBV19 and TRBJ2-7 provide the parts outside the CDR3, is DGGITQSPKYLFRKEGQNVTLSCEQNLNHDAMYWYRQDPGQGLRLIYYSQIVNDFQKGDIAEGYSVSREKKESFPLTVTSAQKNPTAFYLCASSARDFGIYEQYFGPGTRLTVT.